The 23 T cell receptor beta chains in this list originate from one sample, sequenced in a study of vaccination and CD4 T cells after COVID-19. These receptors lack a known antigen. The Oncomine TCR Beta short-read assay sequenced DNA from cultured CD4+ T cells. TCRdb passed the PCR reads through MiXCR, listing each CDR3 protein once. The sample records about 13,000 distinct CDR3 sequences, about 46% being singletons. Treatment denoted: approximately 11-day PBMC culture with coronavirus spike peptide pools or control peptides (ViraFEST assay). What was sequenced was CD4+ T cells from blood, cultured in vitro. Receptor source: a human donor who had recovered from COVID-19.

By share of the sample, this clonotype is medium-sized. V usage is TRBV6-2 or TRBV6-3 and J usage is TRBJ2-6, with a tentative D call TRBD2 (5 bases). Germline-derived CDR1 and CDR2 are MNHEY and SVGEGT. The germline V and J ends were trimmed by 0 bases and 0 bases, with 18 bases remaining between them. The CDR3 sequence is 20 residues long. The CDR3 DNA follows: TGTGCCAGCAGTTACTCGTACTTTCGGGAACCCCTCTCTGGGGCCAACGTCCTGACTTTC. Translation gives CASSYSYFREPLSGANVLTF.

The chain employs TRBV2 and TRBJ1-5; D unclear. Germline CDR1 SNHLY, CDR2 FYNNEI. The CDR3 sequence is 16 residues long. V was clipped by 3 bases and J by 0 bases, with 12 bases between them. DNA for the CDR3: TGTGCCAGCAGTGAGACCGTTGGGATTAGCAATCAGCCCCAGCATTTT. The encoded protein is CASSETVGISNQPQHF. The variable domain in full, completed from reference TRBV2 and TRBJ1-5, reads EPEVTQTPSHQVTQMGQEVILRCVPISNHLYFYWYRQILGQKVEFLVSFYNNEISEKSEIFDDQFSVERPDGSNFTLKIRSTKLEDSAMYFCASSETVGISNQPQHFGDGTRLSIL.

The J gene is TRBJ1-1, the V gene TRBV6-2 or TRBV6-3, with TRBD1 matching 11 bases. With V trimmed by 6 bases and J by 4 bases, 7 bases remained unmatched. The length of the CDR3 is 15 residues. Germline values: CDR1 MNHEY, CDR2 SVGEGT. The CDR3 sequence is CASRKRTGGVTEAFF. CDR3 bases: TGTGCCAGCAGGAAACGGACAGGGGGCGTCACTGAAGCTTTCTTT.

In its sample, this clonotype was seen once. The CDR3 DNA reads TGTGCCAGCTCACCCAGAGTCAGGGAGACCCAGTACTTC. This gives the protein CASSPRVRETQYF. V is TRBV18 and J is TRBJ2-5; D gene uncertain. V dropped 3 bases and J dropped 5 bases, with 10 bases sitting between them. The CDR3 consists of 13 residues. CDR1 and CDR2 from the germline V gene are KGHSH and LQKENI.

The rearrangement links TRBV7-9 to TRBJ2-3; TRBD2 is a possible D gene (6 bases). V lost 4 bases, J lost 6 bases, and 26 bases lay in between. This CDR3 has 18 residues. The germline gives CDR1 SEHNR, CDR2 FQNEAQ (reference sequence). The CDR3 DNA follows: TGTGCCAGCAGCTCATACGGCGCGATTAGGAGGGTAACTGATACGCAGTATTTT. Translated, it gives CASSSYGAIRRVTDTQYF.

The chain joins TRBV12-3 or TRBV12-4 to TRBJ2-5; D gene unclear. V lost 3 bases, J lost 4 bases, and 3 bases lay in between. The CDR3 is 11 amino acids. The CDR3 is CASSFRETQYF. The CDR3 nucleotides are TGTGCCAGCAGTTTTCGAGAGACCCAGTACTTC.

This clonotype was recorded once. This rearrangement joins TRBV6-1 to TRBJ1-4, with 10 nucleotides matching TRBD1. CDR3 length equals 14 residues. CDR1 is MNHNS, CDR2 SASEGT, per germline. Trimming removed 6 bases from V and 8 bases from J; junction bases left unmatched: 6. CDR3 nucleotides: TGTGCCAGCAGACGACAGGGGGCGAAAGAAAAACTGTTTTTT. Protein: CASRRQGAKEKLFF.

The chain links TRBV6-2 or TRBV6-3 to TRBJ2-5; D might be TRBD2 (5 bases). The ends were cut back, 4 bases at V and 2 bases at J, with 14 bases in the middle. The germline V gene encodes CDR1 MNHEY and CDR2 SVGEGT. This CDR3 is 15 amino acids long. CDR3 amino acids: CASSSTPDWQETQYF. The DNA of the CDR3 is TGTGCCAGCAGTTCCACCCCGGACTGGCAAGAGACCCAGTACTTC.

The genes are TRBV10-2 and TRBJ2-5; TRBD1 might be the D (5 bases). Trimming pared 8 bases from V and 3 bases from J, leaving 7 bases between. Germline V lookup: CDR1 WSHSY, CDR2 SAAADI. This CDR3 contains 11 residues. This CDR3 reads CASGAEETQYF. The CDR3 DNA follows: TGCGCCAGCGGGGCGGAAGAGACCCAGTACTTC.

V gene TRBV30 combines with J gene TRBJ1-2, with D tentatively TRBD1 (5 bases). Germline CDR1 reads GTSNPN; CDR2 reads SVGIG (reference sequence). Trimming removed 8 bases from V and 5 bases from J, with 18 bases in between. This CDR3 spans 13 amino acids. As DNA, the CDR3 is TGTGCCCGAATCGACAGCTCTATTTATGGCTACACCTTC. It specifies CARIDSSIYGYTF. The variable domain in full, with the rest retrieved from reference TRBV30 and TRBJ1-2, is SQTIHQWPATLVQPVGSPLSLECTVEGTSNPNLYWYRQAAGRGLQLLFYSVGIGQISSEVPQNLSASRPQDRQFILSSKKLLLSDSGFYLCARIDSSIYGYTFGSGTRLTVV.

The CDR3: CAWSVYGRGTHTIYF. Written as DNA, the CDR3 is TGTGCCTGGAGTGTATATGGTCGTGGTACCCACACCATATATTTT. The chain links TRBV30 to TRBJ1-3, with D hard to call. V lost 0 bases and J lost 8, with 17 bases in between. Germline V gives CDR1 GTSNPN, CDR2 SVGIG (reference sequence). There are 15 residues in the CDR3. The full variable domain, with the rest looked up from reference TRBV30 and TRBJ1-3, is SQTIHQWPATLVQPVGSPLSLECTVEGTSNPNLYWYRQAAGRGLQLLFYSVGIGQISSEVPQNLSASRPQDRQFILSSKKLLLSDSGFYLCAWSVYGRGTHTIYFGEGSWLTVV.

This chain joins TRBV20-1 and TRBJ2-1; 10 positions match TRBD2. The V and J ends lost 0 bases and 4 bases, in that order; junction bases with no gene match: 9. Looked up from germline, CDR1 is DFQATT and CDR2 is SNEGSKA (reference sequence). The CDR3 has 17 residues. The CDR3 protein is CSARDPTGTSVYNEQFF. CDR3 DNA sequence: TGCAGTGCTAGAGACCCAACCGGGACTAGCGTATACAATGAGCAGTTCTTC.

This clonotype was observed a handful of times. The V and J genes are TRBV5-1 and TRBJ1-1; a weak D match, TRBD1 (5 bases). The germline gives CDR1 SGHRS, CDR2 YFSETQ. CDR3 length: 15 residues. Trimming left V 0 bases short and J 3 bases short, with 12 bases between. CDR3: CASSLVVGLDTEAFF. The CDR3 nucleotides read TGCGCCAGCAGCTTGGTGGTGGGGCTGGACACTGAAGCTTTCTTT.

This sequence joins TRBV6-1 and TRBJ1-5; 10 bases map to TRBD1. The V and J ends lost 6 bases and 2 bases, in that order; junction bases with no gene match: 4. Germline loops: CDR1 MNHNS, CDR2 SASEGT. The CDR3 is 15 residues long. CDR3 nucleotide sequence: TGTGCCAGCAGATCCGGGACAGGGGGCAATCAGCCCCAGCATTTT. It yields the protein CASRSGTGGNQPQHF.

The V gene is TRBV6-2 or TRBV6-3, the J gene TRBJ1-2, with TRBD1 identical over 10 bases. V lost 6 bases and J lost 3; bases outside the gene matches: 4. CDR3 length equals 14 residues. Per the germline V gene, CDR1 is MNHEY and CDR2 is SVGEGT. CDR3 loop: CASSRDRGYYGYTF. The DNA of the CDR3 is TGTGCCAGCAGCCGGGACAGGGGCTACTATGGCTACACCTTC.

There are a few counts of this clonotype. V usage is TRBV24-1 and J usage is TRBJ2-3; TRBD2 matches 9 bases. Germline V gene data show CDR1 as KGHDR and CDR2 as SFDVKD. J was trimmed by 0 bases and V by 3 bases; bases with no gene match: 9. The CDR3 is made up of 18 amino acids. For the CDR3, the DNA is TGTGCCACCAGTGATGCCGGGACTAGCTCCCCTAGCACAGATACGCAGTATTTT. It is translated as CATSDAGTSSPSTDTQYF.

V gene TRBV12-3 or TRBV12-4 combines with J gene TRBJ1-3; D gene ambiguous. Trimming took off 5 bases at V and 6 bases at J, with 5 bases between the two ends. The CDR3 is made up of 11 amino acids. CDR3 DNA: TGTGCCAGCAGTAATGAAAACACCATATATTTT. Translating gives CASSNENTIYF.

The rearrangement links TRBV7-9 to TRBJ2-2; D tentatively reads TRBD1 or TRBD2 (5 bases each). V lost 3 bases and J lost 3, with 23 bases in between. CDR3 length: 19 amino acids. Germline CDR1 is SEHNR and CDR2 is FQNEAQ (reference sequence). The CDR3 DNA reads TGTGCCAGCAGCTTGAGTCGATTCCTGGGGACGCGAGACACCGGGGAGCTGTTTTTT. Residues: CASSLSRFLGTRDTGELFF.

The rearrangement joins TRBV19 to TRBJ2-5; D unclear. V was pared by 6 bases and J by 4 bases, with 6 bases between. The CDR3 extends over 11 amino acids. Germline-derived CDR1 and CDR2 are LNHDA and SQIVND (reference sequence). The CDR3 nucleotides read TGTGCCAGTAGCCCCGGAGAGACCCAGTACTTC. Translated, it gives CASSPGETQYF.

This clonotype was seen a handful of times. The chain combines TRBV20-1 with TRBJ1-2; D is unclear. The CDR3 has 13 amino acids. Germline CDR1 DFQATT, CDR2 SNEGSKA (reference sequence). Trimming cost V 0 bases and J 4 bases, with 9 bases left between them. The CDR3 DNA sequence: TGCAGTGCTAGAGACCAGCATGGCTATGGCTACACCTTC. Its protein product is CSARDQHGYGYTF.

By share, this clonotype ranks as large. The chain recombines TRBV7-2 with TRBJ1-6, with D unclear. Trimming removed 1 base from V and 8 bases from J, with 3 bases in between. This CDR3 contains 12 residues. Per the germline V gene, CDR1 is SGHTA and CDR2 is FQGNSA. CDR3: CASSLVHSPLHF. For the CDR3, the DNA is TGTGCCAGCAGCTTAGTACATTCACCCCTCCACTTT.

The chain couples TRBV11-2 to TRBJ1-2, with D tentatively TRBD1 (6 bases). Germline values: CDR1 SGHAT, CDR2 FQNNGV. There are 18 residues in the CDR3. V was pared by 1 base and J by 8 bases, with 26 bases between. The CDR3 is CASSLGGAGTPIHLGYTF. The CDR3 nucleotides read TGTGCCAGCAGCTTAGGAGGCGCCGGGACACCTATTCATCTAGGCTACACCTTC.

The rearrangement uses TRBV5-1 and TRBJ1-2; 9 bases match TRBD1. The CDR3 totals 14 residues. Germline CDR1 SGHRS, CDR2 YFSETQ. V shed 6 bases and J 6 bases; nucleotides not matched to a gene: 9. The CDR3 loop is CASTTTGGNDGYTF. The CDR3 bases are TGCGCCAGCACCACAACAGGGGGCAACGATGGCTACACCTTC.